These T cell receptor beta chains were read from a single sample in a study of T cell responses to AZD1222 COVID-19 vaccine. Measured with immunoSEQ multiplex PCR; TCRdb has only the in-frame clones, and not every one. In the table there are some 81,000 clones, approximately 85% of which are singletons. The sample in question was peripheral blood, obtained 28 days after the second AZD1222 dose. The receptors here all came from an adult who received the AZD1222 COVID-19 vaccine. CDR3s include the opening cysteine and the closing phenylalanine or tryptophan. A D gene is named only where the DNA matches it firmly. A row's size may be missing; if present it is once, few, many or a size class.

cdr3_length: 13
clone_size: -
d_call: -
v_call: TRBV30
j_call: TRBJ1-4
cdr3_aa: CAWSVNRQEKLFF
cdr3_nt: TGTGCCTGGAGTGTTAACAGGCAAGAGAAACTGTTTTTT

cdr3_length: 12
clone_size: -
d_call: TRBD1
v_call: TRBV25-1
j_call: TRBJ1-2
cdr3_aa: CASTDREVSYTF
cdr3_nt: TGTGCCAGCACAGACAGGGAAGTGAGCTACACCTTC

cdr3_length: 16
clone_size: -
d_call: TRBD2
v_call: TRBV7-3
j_call: TRBJ2-2
cdr3_aa: CASSLSRTSVPGELFF
cdr3_nt: TGTGCCAGCAGCTTATCCCGGACTAGCGTTCCCGGGGAGCTGTTTTTT

cdr3_length: 15
clone_size: -
d_call: -
v_call: TRBV21-1
j_call: TRBJ1-2
cdr3_aa: CASSTPRGRAYGYTF
cdr3_nt: TGTGCCAGCAGCACCCCCCGGGGGAGAGCGTATGGCTACACCTTC

cdr3_length: 16
clone_size: -
d_call: -
v_call: TRBV15
j_call: TRBJ1-2
cdr3_aa: CATSRPPGQTGYGYTF
cdr3_nt: TGTGCCACCAGCAGGCCCCCTGGGCAGACTGGCTATGGCTACACCTTC

cdr3_length: 14
clone_size: -
d_call: -
v_call: TRBV28
j_call: TRBJ1-2
cdr3_aa: CASSPAGVGYGYTF
cdr3_nt: TGTGCCAGCAGTCCCGCGGGGGTGGGCTATGGCTACACCTTC

cdr3_length: 13
clone_size: -
d_call: -
v_call: TRBV28
j_call: TRBJ1-2
cdr3_aa: CASREDRNGGYTF
cdr3_nt: TGTGCCAGCAGAGAGGATCGGAATGGTGGCTACACCTTC

cdr3_length: 16
clone_size: -
d_call: TRBD1
v_call: TRBV24-1
j_call: TRBJ2-1
cdr3_aa: CATSDSTGETVNEQFF
cdr3_nt: TGTGCCACCAGTGACTCGACAGGGGAGACGGTCAATGAGCAGTTCTTC

cdr3_length: 16
clone_size: -
d_call: TRBD2
v_call: TRBV18
j_call: TRBJ2-1
cdr3_aa: CASSPGLAGGLNEQFF
cdr3_nt: TGTGCCAGCTCACCCGGACTAGCGGGGGGGCTCAATGAGCAGTTCTTC

cdr3_length: 11
clone_size: -
d_call: -
v_call: TRBV18
j_call: TRBJ2-7
cdr3_aa: CASSPGDEQYF
cdr3_nt: TGTGCCAGCTCACCAGGGGACGAGCAGTACTTC

cdr3_length: 17
clone_size: few
d_call: -
v_call: TRBV6-2/TRBV6-3
j_call: TRBJ2-7
cdr3_aa: CASSYSIGERHNYEQYF
cdr3_nt: TGTGCCAGCAGTTACTCGATTGGGGAGAGACATAACTACGAGCAGTACTTC

cdr3_length: 15
clone_size: -
d_call: -
v_call: TRBV14
j_call: TRBJ2-2
cdr3_aa: CASSQGLNRAGELFF
cdr3_nt: TGTGCCAGCAGCCAAGGACTCAACAGGGCCGGGGAGCTGTTTTTT

cdr3_length: 15
clone_size: -
d_call: -
v_call: TRBV28
j_call: TRBJ1-2
cdr3_aa: CASSPLNSPRNGYTF
cdr3_nt: TGTGCCAGCAGCCCACTCAACTCCCCTAGGAATGGCTACACCTTC

cdr3_length: 14
clone_size: -
d_call: -
v_call: TRBV29-1
j_call: TRBJ2-6
cdr3_aa: CSVEETSGANVLTF
cdr3_nt: TGCAGCGTTGAAGAGACATCTGGGGCCAACGTCCTGACTTTC

cdr3_length: 17
clone_size: -
d_call: TRBD1
v_call: TRBV27
j_call: TRBJ2-6
cdr3_aa: CASRRTGVGSGANVLTF
cdr3_nt: TGTGCCAGCAGGAGGACAGGGGTTGGCTCTGGGGCCAACGTCCTGACTTTC

cdr3_length: 15
clone_size: -
d_call: TRBD1
v_call: TRBV5-8
j_call: TRBJ2-1
cdr3_aa: CASSSDRAPYNEQFF
cdr3_nt: TGTGCCAGCTCGAGCGACAGGGCCCCCTACAATGAGCAGTTCTTC

cdr3_length: 13
clone_size: -
d_call: -
v_call: TRBV29-1
j_call: TRBJ1-1
cdr3_aa: CSVNVREGTEAFF
cdr3_nt: TGCAGCGTTAACGTCAGGGAAGGAACTGAAGCTTTCTTT

cdr3_length: 16
clone_size: -
d_call: -
v_call: TRBV19
j_call: TRBJ1-3
cdr3_aa: CASSIDRQHSGNTIYF
cdr3_nt: TGTGCCAGTAGTATAGATCGACAGCACTCTGGAAACACCATATATTTT

cdr3_length: 19
clone_size: -
d_call: TRBD2
v_call: TRBV13
j_call: TRBJ2-4
cdr3_aa: CASSLGGLAGGPGKNIQYF
cdr3_nt: TGTGCCAGCAGCTTAGGAGGGCTAGCGGGAGGGCCCGGCAAAAACATTCAGTACTTC

cdr3_length: 15
clone_size: once
d_call: TRBD1
v_call: TRBV6-5
j_call: TRBJ2-7
cdr3_aa: CASRIRDRGSYEQYF
cdr3_nt: TGTGCCAGCAGGATTCGGGACAGGGGATCCTACGAGCAGTACTTC

cdr3_length: 15
clone_size: -
d_call: -
v_call: TRBV12-5
j_call: TRBJ1-1
cdr3_aa: CASGLSSAANTEAFF
cdr3_nt: TGTGCTAGTGGTTTGAGTTCAGCGGCTAACACTGAAGCTTTCTTT

cdr3_length: 15
clone_size: -
d_call: -
v_call: TRBV7-2
j_call: TRBJ1-1
cdr3_aa: CASSPARGAGTEAFF
cdr3_nt: TGTGCCAGCAGCCCGGCGCGGGGGGCTGGGACTGAAGCTTTCTTT

cdr3_length: 14
clone_size: -
d_call: TRBD1
v_call: TRBV5-4
j_call: TRBJ2-7
cdr3_aa: CASSDSGTGGEQYF
cdr3_nt: TGTGCCAGCAGCGACTCGGGGACAGGGGGCGAGCAGTACTTC

cdr3_length: 15
clone_size: -
d_call: -
v_call: TRBV4-3
j_call: TRBJ2-7
cdr3_aa: CASSQGQGALYEQYF
cdr3_nt: TGCGCCAGCAGCCAAGGCCAGGGAGCCCTCTACGAGCAGTACTTC

cdr3_length: 16
clone_size: -
d_call: TRBD1
v_call: TRBV19
j_call: TRBJ1-1
cdr3_aa: CASSIGQGLRKPEAFF
cdr3_nt: TGTGCCAGTAGTATAGGACAGGGGTTAAGAAAGCCTGAAGCTTTCTTT

cdr3_length: 13
clone_size: -
d_call: -
v_call: TRBV7-2
j_call: TRBJ2-7
cdr3_aa: CASSRDGLYEQYF
cdr3_nt: TGTGCCAGCAGCCGGGACGGACTCTACGAGCAGTACTTC

cdr3_length: 15
clone_size: -
d_call: -
v_call: TRBV5-8
j_call: TRBJ2-1
cdr3_aa: CASSLERFSYNEQFF
cdr3_nt: TGTGCCAGCAGCTTGGAACGGTTCTCCTACAATGAGCAGTTCTTC

cdr3_length: 14
clone_size: -
d_call: -
v_call: TRBV5-6
j_call: TRBJ1-1
cdr3_aa: CASSRVSAGSEAFF
cdr3_nt: TGTGCCAGCAGCCGAGTCTCGGCCGGGTCTGAAGCTTTCTTT

cdr3_length: 15
clone_size: -
d_call: -
v_call: TRBV27
j_call: TRBJ1-1
cdr3_aa: CASSLRHRGETEAFF
cdr3_nt: TGTGCCAGCAGTTTGCGACACCGGGGAGAAACTGAAGCTTTCTTT

cdr3_length: 16
clone_size: medium-sized
d_call: TRBD2
v_call: TRBV7-3
j_call: TRBJ2-1
cdr3_aa: CASSLTPGLAYNEQFF
cdr3_nt: TGTGCCAGCAGCTTAACTCCGGGACTAGCTTACAATGAGCAGTTCTTC

cdr3_length: 13
clone_size: once
d_call: -
v_call: TRBV6-5
j_call: TRBJ1-1
cdr3_aa: CASSSRTNTEAFF
cdr3_nt: TGTGCCAGCAGTTCCAGGACGAACACTGAAGCTTTCTTT

cdr3_length: 15
clone_size: -
d_call: -
v_call: TRBV5-1
j_call: TRBJ2-2
cdr3_aa: CASSLAPVDTGELFF
cdr3_nt: TGCGCCAGCAGCTTGGCACCAGTTGACACCGGGGAGCTGTTTTTT

cdr3_length: 17
clone_size: -
d_call: TRBD2
v_call: TRBV7-9
j_call: TRBJ2-1
cdr3_aa: CASSLGSLAGVRNEQFF
cdr3_nt: TGTGCCAGCAGCTTAGGGTCACTAGCGGGAGTTCGGAATGAGCAGTTCTTC

cdr3_length: 16
clone_size: -
d_call: TRBD1
v_call: TRBV6-6
j_call: TRBJ1-4
cdr3_aa: CASSAKQGTWSEKLFF
cdr3_nt: TGTGCCAGCAGCGCAAAACAGGGGACGTGGAGTGAAAAACTGTTTTTT

cdr3_length: 19
clone_size: -
d_call: TRBD1
v_call: TRBV4-3
j_call: TRBJ1-2
cdr3_aa: CASSQGGLNRGRNIYGYTF
cdr3_nt: TGCGCCAGCAGCCAAGGGGGCTTGAACAGGGGGCGAAATATCTATGGCTACACCTTC

cdr3_length: 17
clone_size: -
d_call: TRBD1
v_call: TRBV5-1
j_call: TRBJ1-1
cdr3_aa: CASSLPPGAGGNTEAFF
cdr3_nt: TGCGCCAGCAGCTTGCCCCCCGGGGCAGGGGGGAACACTGAAGCTTTCTTT